This T cell receptor beta chain came from a study of T cells in localized non-small cell lung cancer. Study-wide findings and caveats: Among the tissues sampled, uninvolved adjacent lung had the highest T cell clonality, above tumor.

V gave up 3 bases and J gave up 2 bases, with 4 bases separating them. The CDR3 sequence is 12 residues long. Looked up from germline, CDR1 is SGHRS and CDR2 is YFSETQ. TCRdb keeps only in-frame clones here, not all; method: immunoSEQ multiplex PCR. The sample lists about 76,000 clones, 70% to 85% occurring once. About this clone: Its antigen is as yet unknown.

V and J are TRBV5-1 and TRBJ2-3, with no clear D. Sequencing used peripheral blood, obtained before any cancer treatment. The clonotype comes from a female donor older than 55 with stage I lung adenocarcinoma. CDR3 region: CASSSLTDTQYF. The DNA of the CDR3 is TGCGCCAGCAGCTCTCTCACAGATACGCAGTATTTT.